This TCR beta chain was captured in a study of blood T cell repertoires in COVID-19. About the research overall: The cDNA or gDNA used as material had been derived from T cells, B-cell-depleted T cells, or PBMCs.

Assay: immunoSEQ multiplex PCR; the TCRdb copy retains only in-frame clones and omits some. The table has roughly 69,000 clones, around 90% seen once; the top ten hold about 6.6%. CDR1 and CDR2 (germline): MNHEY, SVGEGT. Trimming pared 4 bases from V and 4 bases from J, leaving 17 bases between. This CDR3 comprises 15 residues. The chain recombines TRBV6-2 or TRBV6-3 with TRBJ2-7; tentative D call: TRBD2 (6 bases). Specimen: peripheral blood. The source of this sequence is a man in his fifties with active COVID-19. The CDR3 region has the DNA TGTGCCAGCAGTTCCCTCGGGTCTAGCGTTTACGAGCAGTACTTC. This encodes CASSSLGSSVYEQYF.